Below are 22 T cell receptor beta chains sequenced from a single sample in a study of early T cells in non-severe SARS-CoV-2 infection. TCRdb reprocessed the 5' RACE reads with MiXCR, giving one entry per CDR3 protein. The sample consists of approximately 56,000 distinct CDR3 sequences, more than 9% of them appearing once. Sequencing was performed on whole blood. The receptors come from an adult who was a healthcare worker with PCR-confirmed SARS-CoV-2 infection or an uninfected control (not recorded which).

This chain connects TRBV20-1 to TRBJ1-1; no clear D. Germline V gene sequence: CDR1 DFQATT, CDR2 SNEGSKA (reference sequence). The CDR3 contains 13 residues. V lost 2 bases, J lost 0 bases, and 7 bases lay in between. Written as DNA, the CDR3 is TGCAGTGCTAGACAGGCAATGAACACTGAAGCTTTCTTT. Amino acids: CSARQAMNTEAFF.

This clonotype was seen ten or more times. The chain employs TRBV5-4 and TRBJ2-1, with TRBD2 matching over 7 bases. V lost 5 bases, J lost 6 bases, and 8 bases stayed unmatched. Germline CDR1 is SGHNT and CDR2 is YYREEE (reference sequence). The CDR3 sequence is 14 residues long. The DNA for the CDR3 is TGTGCCAGCAGTGTGGCGGGGGTTTTCAATGAGCAGTTCTTC. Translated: CASSVAGVFNEQFF.

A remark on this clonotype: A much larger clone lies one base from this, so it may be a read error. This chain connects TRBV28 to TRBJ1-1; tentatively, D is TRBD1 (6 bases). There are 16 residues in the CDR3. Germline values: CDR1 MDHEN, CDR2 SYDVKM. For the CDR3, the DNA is TGTCCCAGCAGTTTCCCGTACCAGGGGCGAGCAACTGAAGCTTTCTTT. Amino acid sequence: CPSSFPYQGRATEAFF.

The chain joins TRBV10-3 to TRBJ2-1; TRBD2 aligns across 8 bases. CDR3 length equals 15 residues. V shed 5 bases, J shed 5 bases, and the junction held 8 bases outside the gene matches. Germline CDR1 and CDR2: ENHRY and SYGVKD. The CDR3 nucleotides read TGTGCCATCAGTTCCAGCGGGAGAAGGGACAATGAGCAGTTCTTC. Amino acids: CAISSSGRRDNEQFF.

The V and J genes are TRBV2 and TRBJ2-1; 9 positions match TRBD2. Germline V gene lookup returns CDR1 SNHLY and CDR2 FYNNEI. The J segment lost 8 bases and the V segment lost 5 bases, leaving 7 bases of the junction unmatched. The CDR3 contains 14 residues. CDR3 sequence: CASSMAGGIHEQFF. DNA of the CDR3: TGTGCCAGCAGTATGGCGGGGGGGATACATGAGCAGTTCTTC.

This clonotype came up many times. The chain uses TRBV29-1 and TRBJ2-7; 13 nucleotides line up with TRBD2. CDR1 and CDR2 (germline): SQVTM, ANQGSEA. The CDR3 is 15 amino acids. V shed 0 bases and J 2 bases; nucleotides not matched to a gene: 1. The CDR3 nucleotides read TGCAGCGTTGAAGATGGGACTAGCGGGGCCTACGAGCAGTACTTC. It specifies CSVEDGTSGAYEQYF.

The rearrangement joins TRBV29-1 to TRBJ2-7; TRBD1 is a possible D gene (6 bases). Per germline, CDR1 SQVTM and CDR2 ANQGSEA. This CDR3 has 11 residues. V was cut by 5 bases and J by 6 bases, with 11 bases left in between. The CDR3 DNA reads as TGCAGCGTTAGAAGGGGGAGCGAGCAGTACTTC. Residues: CSVRRGSEQYF.

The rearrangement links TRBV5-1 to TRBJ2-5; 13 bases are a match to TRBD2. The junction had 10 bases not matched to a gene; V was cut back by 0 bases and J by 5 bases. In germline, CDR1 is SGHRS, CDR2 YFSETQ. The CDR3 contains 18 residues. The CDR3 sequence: CASSLGTSGSRVMETQYF. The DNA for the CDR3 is TGCGCCAGCAGCTTGGGGACTAGCGGGAGTAGAGTCATGGAGACCCAGTACTTC.

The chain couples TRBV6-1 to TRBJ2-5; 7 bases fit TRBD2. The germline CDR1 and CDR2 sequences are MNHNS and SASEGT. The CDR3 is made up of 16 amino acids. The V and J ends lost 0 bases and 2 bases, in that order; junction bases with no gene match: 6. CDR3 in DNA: TGTGCCAGCAGTGAAGCGGCTAGCGGAAATCAAGAGACCCAGTACTTC. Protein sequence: CASSEAASGNQETQYF.

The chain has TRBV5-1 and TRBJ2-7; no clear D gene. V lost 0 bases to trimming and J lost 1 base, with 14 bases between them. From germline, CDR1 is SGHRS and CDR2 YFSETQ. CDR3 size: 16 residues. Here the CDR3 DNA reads TGCGCCAGCAGCTTGGGCAGGCACTTGGGGTCCTACGAGCAGTACTTC. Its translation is CASSLGRHLGSYEQYF.

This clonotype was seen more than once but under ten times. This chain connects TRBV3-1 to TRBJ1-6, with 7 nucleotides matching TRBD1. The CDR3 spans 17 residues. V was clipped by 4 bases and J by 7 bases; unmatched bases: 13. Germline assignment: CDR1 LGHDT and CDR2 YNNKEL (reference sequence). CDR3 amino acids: CASSRFLGGQYNSPLHF. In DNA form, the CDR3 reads TGTGCCAGCAGCCGGTTCTTAGGGGGCCAGTACAATTCACCCCTCCACTTT. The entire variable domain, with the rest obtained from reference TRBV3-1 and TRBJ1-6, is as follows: DTAVSQTPKYLVTQMGNDKSIKCEQNLGHDTMYWYKQDSKKFLKIMFSYNNKELIINETVPNRFSPKSPDKAHLNLHINSLELGDSAVYFCASSRFLGGQYNSPLHFGNGTRLTVT.

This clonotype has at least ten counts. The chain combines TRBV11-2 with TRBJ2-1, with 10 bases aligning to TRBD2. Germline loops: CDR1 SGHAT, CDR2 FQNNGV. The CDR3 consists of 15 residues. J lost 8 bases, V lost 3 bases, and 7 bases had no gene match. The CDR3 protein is CASSFSSGRGDEQFF. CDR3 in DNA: TGTGCCAGCAGCTTCTCGAGCGGGAGGGGCGATGAGCAGTTCTTC.

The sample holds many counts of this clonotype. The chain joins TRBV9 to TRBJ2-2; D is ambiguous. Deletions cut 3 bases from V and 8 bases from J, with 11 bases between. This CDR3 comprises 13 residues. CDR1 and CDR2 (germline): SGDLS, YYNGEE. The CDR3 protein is CASSADIIGELFF. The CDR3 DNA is TGTGCCAGCAGCGCCGATATCATAGGGGAGCTGTTTTTT.

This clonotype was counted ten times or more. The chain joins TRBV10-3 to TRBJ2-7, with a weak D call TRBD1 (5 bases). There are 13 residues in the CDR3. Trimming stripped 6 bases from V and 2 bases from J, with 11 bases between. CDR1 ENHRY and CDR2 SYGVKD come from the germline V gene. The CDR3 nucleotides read TGTGCCATCAGGGACACATTAACCTACGAGCAGTACTTC. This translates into CAIRDTLTYEQYF.

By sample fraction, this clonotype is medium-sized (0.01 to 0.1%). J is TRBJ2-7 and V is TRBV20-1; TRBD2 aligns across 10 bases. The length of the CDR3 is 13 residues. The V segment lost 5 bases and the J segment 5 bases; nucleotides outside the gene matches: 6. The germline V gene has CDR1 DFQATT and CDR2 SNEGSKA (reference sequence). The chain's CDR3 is CSAGGLAGDEQYF. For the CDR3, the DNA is TGCAGTGCTGGGGGGCTAGCGGGAGACGAGCAGTACTTC.

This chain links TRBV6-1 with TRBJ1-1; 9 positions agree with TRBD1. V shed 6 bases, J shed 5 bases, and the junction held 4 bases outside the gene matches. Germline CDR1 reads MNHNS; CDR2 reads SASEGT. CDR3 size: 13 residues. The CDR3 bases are TGTGCCAGCAGCTCGACAGGGGGAACTGAAGCTTTCTTT. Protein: CASSSTGGTEAFF.

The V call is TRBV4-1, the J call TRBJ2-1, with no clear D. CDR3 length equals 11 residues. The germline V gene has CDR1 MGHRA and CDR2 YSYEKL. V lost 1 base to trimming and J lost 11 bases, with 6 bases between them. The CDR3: CASSQGVKQFF. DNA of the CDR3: TGCGCCAGCAGCCAAGGGGTAAAGCAGTTCTTC.

CDR3 region: CSALNYYEQYF. The CDR3 DNA sequence: TGCAGTGCTTTGAATTACTACGAGCAGTACTTC. The rearrangement links TRBV20-1 to TRBJ2-7; D gene unclear. This CDR3 is 11 amino acids long. V was cut by 5 bases and J by 3 bases, with 8 bases left in between. The germline V gene encodes CDR1 DFQATT and CDR2 SNEGSKA (reference sequence).

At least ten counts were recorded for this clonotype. In DNA, the CDR3 is TGTGCCAGCAGCTTGGCGCTGACTAGCGAGCAGACCCAGTACTTC. Translating it yields CASSLALTSEQTQYF. The chain recombines TRBV5-5 with TRBJ2-5; 8 bases are shared with TRBD2. After removal of 0 bases from V and 6 bases from J, the junction contained 7 bases not matched to a gene. This CDR3 is built from 15 residues. Germline V CDR1 and CDR2: SGHKS, YYEKEE (reference sequence). The full variable domain, its missing parts supplied by reference TRBV5-5 and TRBJ2-5, is DAGVTQSPTHLIKTRGQQVTLRCSPISGHKSVSWYQQVLGQGPQFIFQYYEKEERGRGNFPDRFSARQFPNYSSELNVNALLLGDSALYLCASSLALTSEQTQYFGPGTRLLVL.

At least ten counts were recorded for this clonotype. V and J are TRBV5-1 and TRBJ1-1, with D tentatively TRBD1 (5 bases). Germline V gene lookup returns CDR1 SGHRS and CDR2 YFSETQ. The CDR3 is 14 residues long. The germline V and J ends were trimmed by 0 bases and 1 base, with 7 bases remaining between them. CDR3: CASSLADRNTEAFF. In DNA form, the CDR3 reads TGCGCCAGCAGCTTGGCCGACAGGAACACTGAAGCTTTCTTT.

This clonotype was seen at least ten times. The CDR3 reads CASRLSAAVQVEQFF. The CDR3 nucleotides are TGTGCCAGTAGACTCTCGGCGGCCGTACAAGTTGAGCAGTTCTTC. The V call is TRBV19, the J call TRBJ2-1; D is unclear. Germline values: CDR1 LNHDA, CDR2 SQIVND (reference sequence). The V gene lost 6 bases and the J gene lost 9 bases, with 21 bases spanning the gap. CDR3 length: 15 amino acids.

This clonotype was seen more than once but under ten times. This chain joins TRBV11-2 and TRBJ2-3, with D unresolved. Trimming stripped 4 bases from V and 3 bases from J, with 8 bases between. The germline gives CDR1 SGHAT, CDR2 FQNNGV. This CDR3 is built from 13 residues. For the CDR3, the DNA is TGTGCCAGCAGCTCCGTCAGTACAGATACGCAGTATTTT. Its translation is CASSSVSTDTQYF.